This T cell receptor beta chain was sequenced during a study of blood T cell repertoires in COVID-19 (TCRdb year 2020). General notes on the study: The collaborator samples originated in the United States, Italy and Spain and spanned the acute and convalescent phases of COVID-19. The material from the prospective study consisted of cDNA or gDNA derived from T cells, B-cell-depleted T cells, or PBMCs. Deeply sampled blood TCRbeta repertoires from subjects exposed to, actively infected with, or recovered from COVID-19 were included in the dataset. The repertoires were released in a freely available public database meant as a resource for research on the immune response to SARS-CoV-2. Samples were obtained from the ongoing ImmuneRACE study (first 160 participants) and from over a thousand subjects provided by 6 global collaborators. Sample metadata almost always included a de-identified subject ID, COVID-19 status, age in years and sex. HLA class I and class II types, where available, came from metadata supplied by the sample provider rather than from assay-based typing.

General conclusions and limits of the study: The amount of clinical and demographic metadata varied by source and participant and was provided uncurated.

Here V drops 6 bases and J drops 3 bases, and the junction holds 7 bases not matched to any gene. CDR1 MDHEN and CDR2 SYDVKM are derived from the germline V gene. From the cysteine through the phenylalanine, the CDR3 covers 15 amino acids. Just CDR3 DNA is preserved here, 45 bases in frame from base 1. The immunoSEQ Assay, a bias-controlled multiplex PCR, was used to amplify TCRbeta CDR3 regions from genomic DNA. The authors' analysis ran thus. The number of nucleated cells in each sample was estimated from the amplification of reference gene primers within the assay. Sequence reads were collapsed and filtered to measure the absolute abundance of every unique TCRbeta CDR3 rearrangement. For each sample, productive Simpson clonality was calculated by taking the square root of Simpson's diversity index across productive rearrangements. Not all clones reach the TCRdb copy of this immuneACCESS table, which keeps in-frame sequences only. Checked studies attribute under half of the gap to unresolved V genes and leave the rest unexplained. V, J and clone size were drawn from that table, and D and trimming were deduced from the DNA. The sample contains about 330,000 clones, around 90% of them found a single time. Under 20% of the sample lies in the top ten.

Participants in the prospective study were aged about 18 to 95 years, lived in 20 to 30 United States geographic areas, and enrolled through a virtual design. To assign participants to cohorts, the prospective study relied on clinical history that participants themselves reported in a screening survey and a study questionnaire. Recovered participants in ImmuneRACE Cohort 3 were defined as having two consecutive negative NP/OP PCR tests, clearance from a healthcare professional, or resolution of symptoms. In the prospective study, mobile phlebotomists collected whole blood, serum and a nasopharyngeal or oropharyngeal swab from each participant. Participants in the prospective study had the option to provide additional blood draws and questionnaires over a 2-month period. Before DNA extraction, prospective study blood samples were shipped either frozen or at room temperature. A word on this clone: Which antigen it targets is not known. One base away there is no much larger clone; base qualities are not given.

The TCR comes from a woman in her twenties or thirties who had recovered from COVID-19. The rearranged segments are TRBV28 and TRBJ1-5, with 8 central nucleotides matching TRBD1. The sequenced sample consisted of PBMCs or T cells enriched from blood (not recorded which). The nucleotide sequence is TGTGCCAGCAGCCCGAGGACAGGGCTCAATCAGCCCCAGCATTTT. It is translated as CASSPRTGLNQPQHF.